Listed here is a single T cell receptor beta chain. The data are from a study of cytomegalovirus exposure and HLA in healthy donors. 60 Vbeta and 13 Jbeta primers were used in PCR. Assay used: immunoSEQ multiplex PCR; TCRdb lists only in-frame clones, some missing. The profile shows fewer than 150,000 clones, around 79% of them singletons. Unmatched junction bases numbered 4, after V lost 4 bases and J lost 3 bases. CDR1 is MNHEY and CDR2 is SVGAGI in the germline V gene. The CDR3 runs to 14 residues. The rearrangement links TRBV6-5 to TRBJ2-7, with TRBD2 matching 9 bases. This receptor was taken from a man in his forties in good health and CMV-seropositive. Sequenced: PBMCs. The CDR3 DNA reads as TGTGCCAGCAGTTCTGCGGGAGGGCTCTACGAGCAGTACTTC. Its translation: CASSSAGGLYEQYF.